There are a few counts of the clone carrying this T cell receptor (beta chain). Its specificity is not known. The CDR3 has 15 residues. Germline assignment: CDR1 GTSNPN and CDR2 SVGIG (reference sequence). V shed 3 bases and J shed 2 bases, with 11 bases lying between them. This record belongs to a study of regulatory T cells in long-lasting Graves disease. Regarding the study as a whole: It was in persistent disease that TRBV28, TRBJ1-2 and TRBJ2-5 were favored. Less diverse TCR repertoires were seen in persistent Graves' patients than in newly diagnosed ones.

Time point of the sample: newly diagnosed GD, antithyroid drugs for less than 3 months. With RNA extracted from PBMCs as input, the TCR library was made. TCR beta libraries were built with iRepertoire HTBI primers and Arm-PCR of CDR3 regions. Original handling: Samples jointly harbored fewer than 70 TRBV and 14 to 15 TRBJ segments. TCRdb re-called the multiplex PCR reads with MiXCR, one entry per CDR3 protein. For this entry, the V and J calls and clone size follow TCRdb and not the study's own pipeline. The sample holds over 350,000 distinct CDR3 sequences, roughly 15% seen once. These data also formed part of another study, on T cells in Graves' hyperthyroidism and ophthalmopathy.

The input for sequencing was peripheral blood mononuclear cells (PBMCs), taken at new diagnosis, from a patient treated with antithyroid drugs. This chain connects TRBV30 to TRBJ2-6; no firm D call. The receptor was derived from a woman aged 50 to 60 with Graves disease. The CDR3 region is CAWSEPDAGANVLTF. As DNA, the CDR3 is TGTGCCTGGAGCGAGCCCGACGCTGGGGCCAACGTCCTGACTTTC.